This TCR beta chain was sequenced for a study of blood T cell repertoires in COVID-19 (dated by TCRdb to about 2020). For the wider study: Collaborator samples came from the United States, Italy and Spain and covered acute and convalescent phases of COVID-19. The prospective study material was composed of cDNA or gDNA derived from T cells, B-cell-depleted T cells, or PBMCs. Subjects who had been exposed to COVID-19, were actively infected with it, or had recovered from it provided the deeply sampled blood TCRbeta repertoires that made up the dataset. The repertoires were released in a freely available public database meant as a resource for research on the immune response to SARS-CoV-2. The samples were drawn from two sources: the first 160 participants of the ongoing ImmuneRACE study, and about 1,300 subjects contributed by 6 global collaborators. A de-identified subject ID, COVID-19 status, age in years and sex were almost always included in the sample metadata. Where available, HLA class I and class II types were taken from metadata supplied by the sample provider and were not determined by assay-based typing.

Participants in the prospective study were enrolled through a virtual design, were aged about 18 to 100 years, and lived in roughly 26 United States geographic areas. To assign participants to cohorts, the prospective study relied on clinical history that participants themselves reported in a screening survey and a study questionnaire. Exposed participants had been in contact with someone with a PCR-confirmed or clinician-diagnosed COVID-19 case within 2 weeks of study entry. Each participant in the prospective study had whole blood, serum and a nasopharyngeal or oropharyngeal swab collected by mobile phlebotomists. Additional blood draws and questionnaires over a roughly two-month period could optionally be provided by prospective study participants. Before DNA extraction, blood samples from the prospective study were shipped at room temperature or frozen. The trim is 0 bases for V and 0 bases for J, with a gap of 16 bases between the germline ends. CDR1 and CDR2 (SGHRS, YFSETQ) derive from the germline V gene. Inclusive of the bounding cysteine and phenylalanine, the CDR3 is 18 residues long. The read is trimmed to its CDR3 DNA, 54 bases read in frame from base 1.

TCRbeta CDR3 regions were amplified from genomic DNA using the immunoSEQ Assay, a bias-controlled multiplex PCR. On the study's bioinformatics: The number of nucleated cells in each sample was estimated from the amplification of reference gene primers within the assay. Sequence reads were collapsed and filtered to measure the absolute abundance of every unique TCRbeta CDR3 rearrangement. Productive Simpson clonality was computed per sample as the square root of Simpson's diversity index over productive rearrangements. The source is immuneACCESS, and TCRdb retained only in-frame sequences with V and J called. Part of the clones is not carried over; for the studies checked, unresolved V genes explain less than half of this, and the remainder is unexplained. D and trimming were read from the DNA, whereas the V and J calls and clone size are those reported in that table. Within this sample are 250,000 or so clones, with more than 85% of them counted one time only. The leading ten clones occupy approximately 3% of the sample.

Points the paper makes about the study in general: The quantity of clinical and demographic metadata differed by source and by participant and was supplied without curation.

Concerning this clone itself: Its antigen remains undetermined. Per-base quality was not reported, and no clone a single base away is much larger than it.

Sequencing input: PBMCs or T cells enriched from blood (not recorded which). The clonotype was recovered from a man aged 35-49 years who had been exposed to COVID-19. The sequence links TRBV5-1 to TRBJ1-3; the D gene remains uncertain. CDR3 loop: CASSLASGRLYSGNTIYF. The DNA sequence follows: TGCGCCAGCAGCTTGGCGTCAGGCCGTCTGTACTCTGGAAACACCATATATTTT. Full variable domain (CDR3 extended with the reference TRBV5-1 and TRBJ1-3 proteins): KAGVTQTPRYLIKTRGQQVTLSCSPISGHRSVSWYQQTPGQGLQFLFEYFSETQRNKGNFPGRFSGRQFSNSRSEMNVSTLELGDSALYLCASSLASGRLYSGNTIYFGEGSWLTVV.